This entry features one TCR beta chain sequence. The antigen it recognizes is unknown. Base quality data are lacking; no much larger clone is found one base away. This specimen belongs to a study of blood T cell repertoires in COVID-19 (dated by TCRdb to between 2020 and 2021). For the study in its entirety: Collaborator samples came from the United States, Italy and Spain and covered acute and convalescent phases of COVID-19. The repertoires were released in a freely available public database intended as a resource for research on the immune response to SARS-CoV-2. The material from the prospective study consisted of cDNA or gDNA derived from T cells, B-cell-depleted T cells, or PBMCs. A de-identified subject ID, COVID-19 status, age in years and sex were almost always included in the sample metadata. Subjects who had been exposed to COVID-19, were actively infected with it, or had recovered from it provided the deeply sampled blood TCRbeta repertoires that made up the dataset. The samples were drawn from the first 160 participants of the ongoing ImmuneRACE study and from over 950 subjects provided by 6 global collaborators. HLA class I and class II types, where available, came from metadata supplied by the sample provider rather than from assay-based typing. The study at large found these results: How much clinical and demographic metadata was included differed by source and by participant, and the metadata was provided uncurated.

Relative to germline, V is 2 bases shorter and J is 0 bases shorter, with 6 bases between their ends. CDR1 and CDR2, looked up from the germline V gene, are SGHTS and YDEGEE. The CDR3 runs 15 residues from the cysteine to the phenylalanine. Only the CDR3 portion is preserved as DNA: 45 bases, with reading frame beginning at the first base. Participants in the prospective study were aged roughly 18 to 100 years, lived in approximately 26 United States geographic areas, and enrolled through a virtual design. To assign participants to cohorts, the prospective study relied on clinical history that participants themselves reported in a screening survey and a study questionnaire. Exposed participants had been in contact, within 2 weeks of entering the study, with a person who had a PCR-confirmed or clinician-diagnosed case of COVID-19. In the prospective study, mobile phlebotomists collected whole blood, serum and a nasopharyngeal or oropharyngeal swab from each participant. Prospective study participants could optionally give additional blood draws and questionnaires over an approximately 2-month period. Blood samples from the prospective study were shipped frozen or at room temperature prior to DNA extraction.

TCRbeta CDR3 regions were amplified from genomic DNA by means of the immunoSEQ Assay, a bias-controlled multiplex PCR. The original pipeline was this. The number of nucleated cells in each sample was estimated from the amplification of reference gene primers within the assay. Sequence reads were collapsed and filtered to measure the absolute abundance of every unique TCRbeta CDR3 rearrangement. Productive Simpson clonality was computed per sample as the square root of Simpson's diversity index over productive rearrangements. As stored in TCRdb, this immuneACCESS dataset retains in-frame rearrangements with V and J assigned. A fraction of the clones does not appear; measured against another copy, unresolved V genes explain less than half of the discrepancy, and the remainder lacks a known reason. D and trimming come from the DNA, and the V and J calls and clone size come from that table. This sample holds about 300,000 clones; roughly nine tenths were observed only once. The ten most abundant clones make up 2.9% of the sample.

The material sequenced was PBMCs or T cells enriched from blood (not recorded which). This receptor was identified in a woman between 45 and 60 years old who had been exposed to COVID-19. The chain is encoded by TRBV5-8 joined to TRBJ1-6, with the D segment identity uncertain. The nucleotides read TGTGCCAGCAGCTTTAGCCCCTCCTATAATTCACCCCTCCACTTT. The translation is CASSFSPSYNSPLHF. The variable domain in full, with residues beyond the CDR3 obtained from the reference TRBV5-8 and TRBJ1-6 genes, is EAGVTQSPTHLIKTRGQQATLRCSPISGHTSVYWYQQALGLGLQFLLWYDEGEERNRGNFPPRFSGRQFPNYSSELNVNALELEDSALYLCASSFSPSYNSPLHFGNGTRLTVT.